This record covers a single TCR beta chain. Its cognate antigen is unknown. These data originate in a study of shared clonotypes between healthy human individuals. The ends were cut back, 3 bases at V and 3 bases at J, with 8 bases in the middle. The germline V gene has CDR1 SGHVS and CDR2 FNYEAQ. The CDR3 loop spans 13 amino acids. Study-wide findings and caveats: Measured sharing among donors was expected to vary with sequencing depth.

None of the donors, who were healthy HIV-negative adults, had recently had acute infections or vaccinations. Method: immunoSEQ multiplex PCR; TCRdb's copy keeps in-frame clones and lacks some. This table holds under 2.5 million clones, 80% to 95% found once. The chain joins TRBV7-6 to TRBJ1-1; D perhaps matches TRBD1 (5 bases). Sequencing used naive CD4+ T cells from PBMCs. Described subset: CD45RA+ positively selected. The sequence derives from a man aged 18-30 years in good health. Some clones in this sample may be carry-over from other donors' samples. The CDR3 DNA is TGTGCCAGCAGCTTGGGGCCTGACACTGAAGCTTTCTTT. Amino acids: CASSLGPDTEAFF.